Reported below is one T cell receptor (beta chain). These data are taken from a study of shared clonotypes between healthy human individuals. Profiling relied on immunoSEQ multiplex PCR, and the TCRdb table lists in-frame clones only, not all of them. The table includes about 1,900,000 clones, 85% to 95% detected once. Positive CCR7 selection of CD45RO-negative cells yielded the naive CD8 cells, and terminally differentiated effector memory CD45RA+ cells were excluded. The CDR3 length is 14 residues. The V end was cut by 0 bases, the J end by 9 bases, with 12 bases between. CDR1 and CDR2 (germline): MNHNS, SASEGT.

Sequenced sample: naive CD8+ T cells sorted from blood. The receptor was isolated from a man aged 18 to 29 in good health. The chain couples TRBV6-1 to TRBJ1-5; D not resolved. The CDR3 protein is CASSEAGWGWPQHF. CDR3 sequence (DNA): TGTGCCAGCAGTGAAGCGGGGTGGGGTTGGCCCCAGCATTTT.